Shown below are 8 T cell receptor beta chains from a single sample sequenced in a study of T-cell reconstitution after alpha-beta-depleted transplantation in children. Researchers prepared the TCRbeta library using unique molecular identifiers, the study reports. TCRdb recomputed calls from the PCR reads with MiXCR, one row per CDR3 protein. The profile shows about 610,000 distinct CDR3 sequences, 25% to 30% of them singletons. Specimen: PBMCs, collected before TCRalphabeta/CD19-depleted stem cell transplant. These receptors all stem from a boy less than two years old with Wiskott-Aldrich syndrome, due to receive a stem cell transplant.

This clonotype has more than one count but fewer than ten. The gene calls are TRBV12-3 or TRBV12-4 and TRBJ1-5, with 10 nucleotides matching TRBD1. J was trimmed by 3 bases and V by 7 bases; bases with no gene match: 6. CDR3 length: 15 residues. The chain's CDR3 is CASTRQGANNQPQHF. DNA for the CDR3: TGTGCCAGCACTCGACAGGGGGCGAACAATCAGCCCCAGCATTTT.

A few counts support this clonotype. V is TRBV7-2 and J is TRBJ1-2, with a possible D match to TRBD1 (6 bases). The germline V gene encodes CDR1 SGHTA and CDR2 FQGNSA. With 2 bases removed from V and 4 bases from J, the gap between germline ends came to 8 bases. This CDR3 has 13 residues. CDR3: CASSLTGFYGYTF. CDR3 coding DNA: TGTGCCAGCAGCTTAACAGGGTTCTATGGCTACACCTTC.

This sequence joins TRBV15 and TRBJ2-7, with a weak D call TRBD1 (6 bases). Germline lookup yields CDR1 LNHNV and CDR2 YYDKDF (reference sequence). The V end was cut by 5 bases, the J end by 2 bases, with 19 bases between. The CDR3 is 16 amino acids. DNA of the CDR3: TGTGCCACCAGCTCCAATAAGGACAGAAATGCCTACGAGCAGTACTTC. Translating gives CATSSNKDRNAYEQYF.

This clonotype has just a few counts. The chain combines TRBV5-1 with TRBJ2-7; the D gene is possibly TRBD2 (5 bases). The CDR3 contains 13 residues. Between the trimmed V and J ends, which lost 2 bases and 5 bases, there was a span of 11 bases. CDR1 and CDR2 (germline): SGHRS, YFSETQ. CDR3 region: CASSFRRGHEQYF. Written as DNA, the CDR3 is TGCGCCAGCAGCTTCCGTAGAGGGCACGAGCAGTACTTC.

This rearrangement joins TRBV9 to TRBJ2-7; D is undetermined. Germline V lookup: CDR1 SGDLS, CDR2 YYNGEE. The CDR3 runs 14 residues. V dropped 1 base and J dropped 2 bases, with 10 bases sitting between them. CDR3 DNA sequence: TGTGCCAGCAGCGTATCGGTAGAGCCCTACGAGCAGTACTTC. The encoded protein is CASSVSVEPYEQYF.

The J gene is TRBJ2-7, the V gene TRBV20-1; 12 bases fit TRBD2. Germline values: CDR1 DFQATT, CDR2 SNEGSKA (reference sequence). Trimming at V came to 3 bases and at J to 2 bases, leaving 8 bases not matched to a gene. This CDR3 contains 16 residues. In nucleotides, the CDR3 is TGCAGTGCTAGTGCCGGACTAGCGGGACTTCCCTACGAGCAGTACTTC. Translation: CSASAGLAGLPYEQYF.

The chain has TRBV7-2 and TRBJ2-1, with D possibly TRBD1 on 6 matching bases. Germline V gene sequence: CDR1 SGHTA, CDR2 FQGNSA. The CDR3 is made up of 14 amino acids. Trimming stripped 1 base from V and 8 bases from J, with 12 bases between. CDR3 sequence (DNA): TGTGCCAGCAGCTTAGTGGCAGGGGATTATGAGCAGTTCTTC. It is translated as CASSLVAGDYEQFF.

The sample holds a few counts of this clonotype. The rearrangement uses TRBV11-2 and TRBJ2-1, with TRBD2 matching 8 bases. Germline V gene sequence: CDR1 SGHAT, CDR2 FQNNGV. The CDR3 consists of 15 residues. Unmatched junction bases numbered 5, after V lost 3 bases and J lost 4 bases. CDR3 nucleotides: TGTGCCAGCAGCTTTAAGCGGGAGTTTTACAATGAGCAGTTCTTC. Translating gives CASSFKREFYNEQFF.